The 32 T cell receptor beta chains below come from one sample, sequenced in a study of cytomegalovirus exposure and HLA in healthy donors. PCR employed 60 Vbeta and 13 Jbeta primers. The table came from immunoSEQ multiplex PCR; TCRdb's copy has only in-frame clones and leaves some out. Of some 150,000 clones in the sample, 82% were seen once. Sequencing was carried out using PBMCs. The origin of the receptors is a woman between 35 and 50 years old in good health and CMV-seronegative.

V gene TRBV15 combines with J gene TRBJ2-5; D not resolved. The CDR3 spans 13 residues. The germline V and J ends were trimmed by 0 bases and 4 bases, with 6 bases remaining between them. The germline V gene has CDR1 LNHNV and CDR2 YYDKDF (reference sequence). The DNA of the CDR3 is TGTGCCACCAGCAGAGATCTGGCAGAGACCCAGTACTTC. It encodes CATSRDLAETQYF.

This clone was recorded only once. This chain joins TRBV18 and TRBJ1-2; 7 bases match TRBD1. This CDR3 comprises 14 residues. V shed 10 bases, J shed 2 bases, and the junction held 10 bases outside the gene matches. Germline assignment: CDR1 KGHSH and CDR2 LQKENI. The CDR3 sequence: CATQTGNFNYGYTF. The CDR3, as DNA: TGTGCCACTCAGACAGGGAACTTCAACTATGGCTACACCTTC.

This clone was observed a handful of times. The V call is TRBV7-6, the J call TRBJ2-1, with 10 bases identical to TRBD2. The CDR3 has 14 amino acids. In germline, CDR1 is SGHVS, CDR2 FNYEAQ. V lost 8 bases to trimming and J lost 4 bases; unmatched junction nucleotides: 5. CDR3 region: CASGGSGRYNEQFF. The CDR3 coding sequence is TGTGCCAGCGGTGGTAGCGGGAGGTACAATGAGCAGTTCTTC. The variable domain in full, with the rest retrieved from reference TRBV7-6 and TRBJ2-1, is GAGVSQSPRYKVTKRGQDVALRCDPISGHVSLYWYRQALGQGPEFLTYFNYEAQQDKSGLPNDRFSAERPEGSISTLTIQRTEQRDSAMYRCASGGSGRYNEQFFGPGTRLTVL.

J is TRBJ2-1 and V is TRBV6-6; TRBD2 aligns across 10 bases. With V trimmed by 2 bases and J by 3 bases, 4 bases remained unmatched. The CDR3 totals 16 residues. Germline V gives CDR1 MNHNY, CDR2 SVGAGI (reference sequence). In DNA form, the CDR3 reads TGTGCCAGCAGTTACCGGCTAGCGGGAGTCTACAATGAGCAGTTCTTC. It codes for CASSYRLAGVYNEQFF.

This clone has more than one count but fewer than ten. This chain uses TRBV5-1 with TRBJ2-1; 9 nucleotides align to TRBD2. Trimming at V came to 1 base and at J to 3 bases, leaving 2 bases not matched to a gene. The CDR3 has 15 residues. Germline V lookup: CDR1 SGHRS, CDR2 YFSETQ. CDR3 sequence reads: CASSLSSGSYNEQFF. The CDR3, as DNA: TGCGCCAGCAGCTTGAGTAGCGGGAGCTACAATGAGCAGTTCTTC.

This sequence joins TRBV6-5 and TRBJ1-5; a possible D gene is TRBD1 (5 bases). The germline V gene has CDR1 MNHEY and CDR2 SVGAGI. The CDR3 is made up of 13 amino acids. V lost 6 bases and J 4 bases, leaving 10 bases between the germline ends. In DNA, the CDR3 is TGTGCCAGCAGACAGGACGGGAATCAGCCCCAGCATTTT. Translating gives CASRQDGNQPQHF.

The chain carries TRBV28 and TRBJ2-7; 7 bases match TRBD1. V lost 7 bases and J lost 2; bases outside the gene matches: 5. Germline V lookup: CDR1 MDHEN, CDR2 SYDVKM. The CDR3 totals 13 residues. CDR3 amino acids: CASKTGMAYEQYF. The CDR3 DNA follows: TGTGCCAGCAAGACAGGGATGGCCTACGAGCAGTACTTC. The complete variable domain, with remaining parts taken from reference TRBV28 and TRBJ2-7, reads DVKVTQSSRYLVKRTGEKVFLECVQDMDHENMFWYRQDPGLGLRLIYFSYDVKMKEKGDIPEGYSVSREKKERFSLILESASTNQTSMYLCASKTGMAYEQYFGPGTRLTVT.

The J gene is TRBJ2-5, the V gene TRBV5-6; TRBD2 is a possible D gene (6 bases). The CDR3 has 13 amino acids. V was cut by 4 bases and J by 1 base, with 8 bases left in between. In germline, CDR1 is SGHDT, CDR2 YYEEEE. The CDR3 region is CASSPGSQETQYF. The CDR3 DNA reads as TGTGCCAGCAGCCCCGGGAGCCAAGAGACCCAGTACTTC.

V usage is TRBV28 and J usage is TRBJ2-2; no clear D. Germline V gives CDR1 MDHEN, CDR2 SYDVKM. V was pared by 5 bases and J by 3 bases, with 10 bases between. The CDR3 extends over 14 amino acids. The CDR3 DNA sequence: TGTGCCAGCAGTACCCCCAGGTACACCGGGGAGCTGTTTTTT. Protein product: CASSTPRYTGELFF. Drawing the rest from reference TRBV28 and TRBJ2-2, the complete variable domain is DVKVTQSSRYLVKRTGEKVFLECVQDMDHENMFWYRQDPGLGLRLIYFSYDVKMKEKGDIPEGYSVSREKKERFSLILESASTNQTSMYLCASSTPRYTGELFFGEGSRLTVL.

The V gene is TRBV6-5, the J gene TRBJ1-2, with D possibly matching TRBD1 (5 bases). CDR3 size: 15 residues. The germline CDR1 and CDR2 sequences are MNHEY and SVGAGI. V was clipped by 8 bases and J by 3 bases, with 19 bases between them. The CDR3 here is CASSRGLVGDYGYTF. CDR3 nucleotide sequence: TGTGCCAGCTCCCGGGGACTCGTTGGAGACTATGGCTACACCTTC.

The V call is TRBV2, the J call TRBJ2-1, with 10 bases fitting TRBD2. The CDR3 is made up of 16 amino acids. The germline gives CDR1 SNHLY, CDR2 FYNNEI. V gave up 4 bases and J gave up 5 bases; unmatched junction bases: 8. The CDR3 DNA follows: TGTGCCAGCAGTGGGGGGTTGGGACTAGCGAACAATGAGCAGTTCTTC. This gives the protein CASSGGLGLANNEQFF.

The CDR3 bases are TGTGCCAGCAGCTTAGAAGCGGCCCGGGGGGAGACCCAGTACTTC. This encodes CASSLEAARGETQYF. V is TRBV7-9 and J is TRBJ2-5, with D possibly matching TRBD2 (6 bases). There are 15 residues in the CDR3. CDR1 is SEHNR, CDR2 FQNEAQ, per germline (reference sequence). Between the trimmed V and J ends, which lost 1 base and 5 bases, there was a span of 14 bases. The full variable domain, in which reference TRBV7-9 and TRBJ2-5 provide the parts outside the CDR3, is DTGVSQNPRHKITKRGQNVTFRCDPISEHNRLYWYRQTLGQGPEFLTYFQNEAQLEKSRLLSDRFSAERPKGSFSTLEIQRTEQGDSAMYLCASSLEAARGETQYFGPGTRLLVL.

This chain connects TRBV5-1 to TRBJ2-5, with D possibly TRBD1 on 7 matching bases. V lost 4 bases, J lost 1 base, and 14 bases lay in between. The CDR3 is made up of 15 amino acids. CDR1 SGHRS and CDR2 YFSETQ come from the germline V gene. The CDR3 protein is CASSGGTVPQETQYF. In DNA, the CDR3 is TGCGCCAGCAGCGGGGGGACAGTTCCCCAAGAGACCCAGTACTTC.

The chain joins TRBV15 to TRBJ1-3; 7 bases align to TRBD1. CDR1 LNHNV and CDR2 YYDKDF come from the germline V gene (reference sequence). This CDR3 has 18 amino acids. V shed 0 bases, J shed 4 bases, and the junction held 12 bases outside the gene matches. Here the CDR3 reads CATSRDSSYRGSGNTIYF. The CDR3 DNA is TGTGCCACCAGCAGAGATTCGTCTTACAGGGGCTCCGGAAACACCATATATTTT. Filled out from reference TRBV15 and TRBJ1-3, the complete variable domain reads DAMVIQNPRYQVTQFGKPVTLSCSQTLNHNVMYWYQQKSSQAPKLLFHYYDKDFNNEADTPDNFQSRRPNTSFCFLDIRSPGLGDTAMYLCATSRDSSYRGSGNTIYFGEGSWLTVV.

V usage is TRBV10-3 and J usage is TRBJ1-2; D is undetermined. Germline assignment: CDR1 ENHRY and CDR2 SYGVKD. CDR3 length: 15 residues. V gave up 2 bases and J gave up 0 bases, with 10 bases separating them. The CDR3 is CAISEGGRPNYGYTF. In nucleotides, the CDR3 is TGTGCCATCAGTGAGGGAGGCAGACCTAACTATGGCTACACCTTC.

This clone was recorded a few times. V and J are TRBV5-4 and TRBJ1-4, with TRBD1 identical over 7 bases. Germline loops: CDR1 SGHNT, CDR2 YYREEE (reference sequence). Trimming at V came to 0 bases and at J to 8 bases, leaving 4 bases not matched to a gene. The CDR3 length is 14 residues. The CDR3 DNA reads TGTGCCAGCAGCTTGGACAGGGGCCGGGAAAAACTGTTTTTT. This gives the protein CASSLDRGREKLFF.

CDR3 amino acids: CASRGQANTEAFF. CDR3 nucleotide sequence: TGTGCCAGCCGCGGACAGGCGAACACTGAAGCTTTCTTT. V gene TRBV5-4 combines with J gene TRBJ1-1; 7 nucleotides line up with TRBD1. The V segment lost 7 bases and the J segment 1 base; nucleotides outside the gene matches: 4. The CDR3 covers 13 residues. CDR1 SGHNT and CDR2 YYREEE come from the germline V gene (reference sequence).

The genes are TRBV19 and TRBJ1-2, with D perhaps matching TRBD1 (5 bases). The CDR3 covers 15 residues. V was trimmed by 3 bases and J by 8 bases, leaving 19 bases between them. Germline assignment: CDR1 LNHDA and CDR2 SQIVND (reference sequence). The CDR3 DNA reads TGTGCCAGTAGTATGGATAGGGGAAATCGGAAGGGCTACACCTTC. Translation: CASSMDRGNRKGYTF.

V is TRBV5-1 and J is TRBJ1-2; D is unresolved. The V and J ends lost 1 base and 4 bases respectively, with 11 bases between them. The CDR3 length is 14 residues. The germline CDR1 and CDR2 sequences are SGHRS and YFSETQ. The CDR3 coding sequence is TGCGCCAGCAGCTTGACCGGGGAGGCCTATGGCTACACCTTC. Translating gives CASSLTGEAYGYTF. The full variable domain, its missing parts supplied by reference TRBV5-1 and TRBJ1-2, is KAGVTQTPRYLIKTRGQQVTLSCSPISGHRSVSWYQQTPGQGLQFLFEYFSETQRNKGNFPGRFSGRQFSNSRSEMNVSTLELGDSALYLCASSLTGEAYGYTFGSGTRLTVV.

This clone has just one count. This chain joins TRBV28 and TRBJ2-7; TRBD1 matches 7 bases. This CDR3 region has 13 residues. The ends lost 6 bases at V and 3 bases at J; junction bases unmatched: 5. Germline values: CDR1 MDHEN, CDR2 SYDVKM. The CDR3 DNA reads TGTGCCAGCAGGTCACAGGGGTTCTACGAGCAGTACTTC. Encoded protein: CASRSQGFYEQYF.

J is TRBJ1-1 and V is TRBV19, with D uncertain. CDR3 length equals 13 residues. The germline V gene has CDR1 LNHDA and CDR2 SQIVND (reference sequence). Trimming cost V 2 bases and J 2 bases, with 6 bases left between them. The CDR3 bases are TGTGCCAGTAGTATATCTATCAACACTGAAGCTTTCTTT. As protein: CASSISINTEAFF.

This clone has more than one count but fewer than ten. This rearrangement joins TRBV5-1 to TRBJ2-1; maybe TRBD1 (6 bases). The CDR3 totals 15 residues. The V end lost 7 bases, the J end lost 8 bases, and 22 bases lay between the germline ends. CDR1 and CDR2 from the germline V gene are SGHRS and YFSETQ. The CDR3 DNA follows: TGCGCCAGCCGACGAACGGGGCAGGGGACGGATGAGCAGTTCTTC. It encodes CASRRTGQGTDEQFF.

Only a few counts were recorded for this clone. The chain carries TRBV29-1 and TRBJ2-5; 7 bases are a match to TRBD1. Germline values: CDR1 SQVTM, CDR2 ANQGSEA. Germline trimming cut 3 bases from V and 4 bases from J; bases unmatched to any gene: 11. This CDR3 is built from 15 residues. As DNA, the CDR3 is TGCAGCGTTGACCGGACAGGCCGGCTCGGAGAGACCCAGTACTTC. As protein: CSVDRTGRLGETQYF. The variable domain in full, completed from reference TRBV29-1 and TRBJ2-5, reads SAVISQKPSRDICQRGTSLTIQCQVDSQVTMMFWYRQQPGQSLTLIATANQGSEATYESGFVIDKFPISRPNLTFSTLTVSNMSPEDSSIYLCSVDRTGRLGETQYFGPGTRLLVL.

The chain recombines TRBV6-5 with TRBJ2-5; D ambiguous. The J call is doubtful: the DNA matches TRBJ2-7 better. The CDR3 has 15 amino acids. Per the germline V gene, CDR1 is MNHEY and CDR2 is SVGAGI. The CDR3: CASSYSVTLSYEQYF. CDR3 nucleotide sequence: TGTGCCAGCAGTTACTCCGTTACTCTGTCCTACGAGCAGTACTTC.

This chain links TRBV12-5 with TRBJ2-1; 7 bases are a match to TRBD1. The CDR3 extends over 13 amino acids. The V gene's germline CDR1 is LGHNT and CDR2 FRNRAP. V lost 5 bases and J lost 6; bases outside the gene matches: 4. The CDR3 nucleotides are TGTGCTAGTGGTATTTCAGGGGGCAATGAGCAGTTCTTC. It translates to CASGISGGNEQFF. The full variable domain, its missing parts supplied by reference TRBV12-5 and TRBJ2-1, is DARVTQTPRHKVTEMGQEVTMRCQPILGHNTVFWYRQTMMQGLELLAYFRNRAPLDDSGMPKDRFSAEMPDATLATLKIQPSEPRDSAVYFCASGISGGNEQFFGPGTRLTVL.

The genes are TRBV27 and TRBJ2-3; a weak D match, TRBD2 (6 bases). CDR3 length: 15 residues. V lost 5 bases and J 4 bases, leaving 16 bases between the germline ends. Germline CDR1 and CDR2: MNHEY and SMNVEV (reference sequence). CDR3: CASSQVPGDSDTQYF. DNA for the CDR3: TGTGCCAGCAGTCAAGTTCCGGGGGATTCAGATACGCAGTATTTT.

The chain employs TRBV6-4 and TRBJ1-1, with D possibly matching TRBD1 (6 bases). Germline V gene lookup returns CDR1 MRHNA and CDR2 SNTAGT. V was pared by 0 bases and J by 6 bases, with 20 bases between. The CDR3 runs to 17 residues. The CDR3 DNA is TGTGCCAGCAGTGACTCGTTTATACAGGGTGAGCTCCCTGAAGCTTTCTTT. Its translation: CASSDSFIQGELPEAFF.

V usage is TRBV27 and J usage is TRBJ2-7; the match to TRBD1 covers 7 bases. Losses at the gene ends were 7 bases for V and 3 bases for J; bases not matched to a gene: 9. CDR1 and CDR2 from the germline V gene are MNHEY and SMNVEV (reference sequence). This CDR3 region has 14 residues. CDR3 amino acids: CASNSRTGIYEQYF. In DNA form, the CDR3 reads TGTGCCAGCAATTCCCGGACAGGTATCTACGAGCAGTACTTC.

In the case of this clone: Additional DNA sequences in this sample encode the identical CDR3. This chain connects TRBV30 to TRBJ1-2; TRBD1 is a possible D gene (6 bases). Germline assignment: CDR1 GTSNPN and CDR2 SVGIG (reference sequence). The V end lost 4 bases, the J end lost 3 bases, and 9 bases lay between the germline ends. This CDR3 has 12 residues. DNA of the CDR3: TGTGCCTGGACTGCAGGGGACTATGGCTACACCTTC. This gives the protein CAWTAGDYGYTF.

There are a few counts of this clone. The chain joins TRBV30 to TRBJ1-1; D unresolved. Germline V gene data show CDR1 as GTSNPN and CDR2 as SVGIG (reference sequence). V gave up 0 bases and J gave up 0 bases, with 8 bases separating them. The CDR3 contains 14 residues. CDR3 bases: TGTGCCTGGAGTGTAAACACGATGAACACTGAAGCTTTCTTT. It specifies CAWSVNTMNTEAFF.

The table lists this clone with a count of one. This rearrangement joins TRBV4-1 to TRBJ1-1; unclear D gene. The CDR3 contains 15 residues. V was shortened by 0 bases and J by 0 bases, with 8 bases between the two germline ends. Germline loops: CDR1 MGHRA, CDR2 YSYEKL. For the CDR3, the DNA is TGCGCCAGCAGCCAAGATTCAGGTATGAACACTGAAGCTTTCTTT. This gives the protein CASSQDSGMNTEAFF.

This chain connects TRBV9 to TRBJ1-4, with 8 nucleotides matching TRBD1. CDR3 length: 13 residues. The V and J ends lost 3 bases and 14 bases, in that order; junction bases with no gene match: 9. Germline V gene lookup returns CDR1 SGDLS and CDR2 YYNGEE. The CDR3 protein is CASSATGGASLFF. In DNA form, the CDR3 reads TGTGCCAGCAGCGCAACAGGGGGGGCCTCTCTGTTTTTT. The variable domain in full, with the rest retrieved from reference TRBV9 and TRBJ1-4, is DSGVTQTPKHLITATGQRVTLRCSPRSGDLSVYWYQQSLDQGLQFLIQYYNGEERAKGNILERFSAQQFPDLHSELNLSSLELGDSALYFCASSATGGASLFFGSGTQLSVL.